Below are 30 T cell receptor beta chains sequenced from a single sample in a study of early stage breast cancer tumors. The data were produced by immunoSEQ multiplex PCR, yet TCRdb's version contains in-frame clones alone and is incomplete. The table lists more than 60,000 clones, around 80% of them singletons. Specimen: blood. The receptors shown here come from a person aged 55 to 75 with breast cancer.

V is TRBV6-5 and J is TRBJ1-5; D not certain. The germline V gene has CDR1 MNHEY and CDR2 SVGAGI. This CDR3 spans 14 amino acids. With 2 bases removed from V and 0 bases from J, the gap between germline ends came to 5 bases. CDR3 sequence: CASSYRNSNQPQHF. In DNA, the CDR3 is TGTGCCAGCAGTTACAGGAATAGCAATCAGCCCCAGCATTTT.

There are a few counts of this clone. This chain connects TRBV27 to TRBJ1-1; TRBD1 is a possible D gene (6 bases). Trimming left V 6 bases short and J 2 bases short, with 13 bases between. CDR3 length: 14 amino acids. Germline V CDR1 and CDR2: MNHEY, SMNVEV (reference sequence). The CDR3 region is CASRMTGTNTEAFF. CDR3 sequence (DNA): TGTGCCAGCAGGATGACAGGAACCAACACTGAAGCTTTCTTT.

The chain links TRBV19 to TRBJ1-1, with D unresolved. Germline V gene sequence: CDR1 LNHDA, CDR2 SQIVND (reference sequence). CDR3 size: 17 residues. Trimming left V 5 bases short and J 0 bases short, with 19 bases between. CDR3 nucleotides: TGTGCCAGTAGTTCCCCCGGACGGGGAACTCTGAACACTGAAGCTTTCTTT. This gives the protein CASSSPGRGTLNTEAFF.

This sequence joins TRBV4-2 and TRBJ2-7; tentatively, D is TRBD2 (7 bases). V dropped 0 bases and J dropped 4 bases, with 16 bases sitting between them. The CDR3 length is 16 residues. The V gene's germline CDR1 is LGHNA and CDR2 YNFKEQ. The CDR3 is CASSQDLGEGDYEQYF. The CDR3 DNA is TGTGCCAGCAGCCAAGATCTCGGGGAGGGGGATTACGAGCAGTACTTC.

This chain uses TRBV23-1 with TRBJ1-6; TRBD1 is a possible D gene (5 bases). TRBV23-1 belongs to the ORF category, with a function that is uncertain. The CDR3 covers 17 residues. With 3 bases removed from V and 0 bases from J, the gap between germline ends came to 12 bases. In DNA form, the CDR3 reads TGCGCCAGCAGTCACAGGGATCAGAGCTCCTATAATTCACCCCTCCACTTT. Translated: CASSHRDQSSYNSPLHF.

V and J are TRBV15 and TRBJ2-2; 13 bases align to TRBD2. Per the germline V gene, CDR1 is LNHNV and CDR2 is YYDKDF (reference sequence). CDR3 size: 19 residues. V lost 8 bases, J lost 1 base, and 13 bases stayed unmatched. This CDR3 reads CATEHSGTSGTLNTGELFF. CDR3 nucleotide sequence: TGTGCCACCGAGCATTCCGGGACTAGCGGGACCTTGAACACCGGGGAGCTGTTTTTT.

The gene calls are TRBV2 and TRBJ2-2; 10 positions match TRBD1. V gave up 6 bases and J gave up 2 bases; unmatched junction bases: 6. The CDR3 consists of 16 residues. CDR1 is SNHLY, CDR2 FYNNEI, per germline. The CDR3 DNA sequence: TGTGCCAGCAGGGGACAGGGGAACTCCAACACCGGGGAGCTGTTTTTT. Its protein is CASRGQGNSNTGELFF.

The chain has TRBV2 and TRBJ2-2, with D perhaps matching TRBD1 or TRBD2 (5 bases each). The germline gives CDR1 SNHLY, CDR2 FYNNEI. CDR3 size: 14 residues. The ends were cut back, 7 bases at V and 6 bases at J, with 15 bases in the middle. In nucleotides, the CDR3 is TGTGCCAGCACCGAAAGGGGACGCGCCGGGGAGCTGTTTTTT. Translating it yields CASTERGRAGELFF.

The chain's CDR3 is CASRQGLSGYGYTF. For the CDR3, the DNA is TGTGCCAGCAGGCAGGGATTGTCTGGCTATGGCTACACCTTC. The J gene is TRBJ1-2, the V gene TRBV6-1; TRBD1 is a possible D gene (5 bases). Germline-derived CDR1 and CDR2 are MNHNS and SASEGT. Trimming took off 6 bases at V and 4 bases at J, with 15 bases between the two ends. CDR3 length equals 14 residues.

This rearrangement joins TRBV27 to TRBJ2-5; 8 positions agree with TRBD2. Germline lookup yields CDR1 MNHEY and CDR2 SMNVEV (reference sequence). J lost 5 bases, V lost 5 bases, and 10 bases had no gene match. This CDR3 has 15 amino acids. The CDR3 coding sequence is TGTGCCAGCAGTCCACGGAGCGGGGGTAGGGAGACCCAGTACTTC. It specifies CASSPRSGGRETQYF.

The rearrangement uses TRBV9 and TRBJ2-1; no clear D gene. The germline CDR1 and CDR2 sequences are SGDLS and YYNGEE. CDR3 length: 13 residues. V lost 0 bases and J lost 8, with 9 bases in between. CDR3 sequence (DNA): TGTGCCAGCAGCGTAGCTGGAAGCTATGAGCAGTTCTTC. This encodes CASSVAGSYEQFF.

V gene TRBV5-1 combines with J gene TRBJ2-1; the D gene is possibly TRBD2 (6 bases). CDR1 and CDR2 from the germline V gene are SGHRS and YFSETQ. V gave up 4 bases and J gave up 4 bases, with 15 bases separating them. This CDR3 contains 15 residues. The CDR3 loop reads CASSGGTSSYNEQFF. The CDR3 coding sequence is TGCGCCAGCAGCGGGGGAACTAGCTCATACAATGAGCAGTTCTTC.

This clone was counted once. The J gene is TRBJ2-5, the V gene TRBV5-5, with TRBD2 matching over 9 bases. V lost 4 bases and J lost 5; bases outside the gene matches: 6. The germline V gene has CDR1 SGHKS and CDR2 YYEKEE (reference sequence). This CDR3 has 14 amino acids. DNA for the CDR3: TGTGCCAGCAGCCCGGTAGCGGGGGCGGAGACCCAGTACTTC. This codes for CASSPVAGAETQYF.

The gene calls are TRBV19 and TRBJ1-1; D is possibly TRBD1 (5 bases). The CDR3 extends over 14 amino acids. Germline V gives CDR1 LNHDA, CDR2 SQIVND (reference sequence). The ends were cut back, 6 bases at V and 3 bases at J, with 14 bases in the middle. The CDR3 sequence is CASSPRGTHTEAFF. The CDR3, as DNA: TGTGCCAGTAGCCCACGAGGGACCCACACTGAAGCTTTCTTT.

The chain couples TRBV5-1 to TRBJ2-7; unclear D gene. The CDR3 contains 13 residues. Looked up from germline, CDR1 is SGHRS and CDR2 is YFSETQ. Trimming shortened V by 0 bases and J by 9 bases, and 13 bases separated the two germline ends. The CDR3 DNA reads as TGCGCCAGCAGCTTGGCAAGACTCTCCGTGCAGTACTTC. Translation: CASSLARLSVQYF.

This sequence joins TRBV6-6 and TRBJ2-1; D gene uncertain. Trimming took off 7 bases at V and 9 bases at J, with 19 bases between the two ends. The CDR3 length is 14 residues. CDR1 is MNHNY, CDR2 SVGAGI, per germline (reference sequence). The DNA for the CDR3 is TGTGCCAGCACTGCGACCCCCTCCTCGGGTGAGCAGTTCTTC. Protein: CASTATPSSGEQFF.

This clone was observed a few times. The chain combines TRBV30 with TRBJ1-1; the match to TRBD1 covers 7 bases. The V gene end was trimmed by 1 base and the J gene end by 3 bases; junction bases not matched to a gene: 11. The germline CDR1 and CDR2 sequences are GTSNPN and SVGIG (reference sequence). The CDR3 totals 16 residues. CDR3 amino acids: CAWSAKDRAVDTEAFF. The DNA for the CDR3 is TGTGCCTGGAGTGCGAAAGACAGGGCGGTAGACACTGAAGCTTTCTTT.

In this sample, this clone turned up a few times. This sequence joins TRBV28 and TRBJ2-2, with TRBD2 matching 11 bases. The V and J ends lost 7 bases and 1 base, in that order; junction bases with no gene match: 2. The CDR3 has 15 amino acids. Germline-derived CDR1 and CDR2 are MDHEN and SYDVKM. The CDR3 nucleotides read TGTGCCAGCATCGGGACTAGCGGGAACACCGGGGAGCTGTTTTTT. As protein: CASIGTSGNTGELFF. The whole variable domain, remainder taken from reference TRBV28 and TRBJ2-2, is DVKVTQSSRYLVKRTGEKVFLECVQDMDHENMFWYRQDPGLGLRLIYFSYDVKMKEKGDIPEGYSVSREKKERFSLILESASTNQTSMYLCASIGTSGNTGELFFGEGSRLTVL.

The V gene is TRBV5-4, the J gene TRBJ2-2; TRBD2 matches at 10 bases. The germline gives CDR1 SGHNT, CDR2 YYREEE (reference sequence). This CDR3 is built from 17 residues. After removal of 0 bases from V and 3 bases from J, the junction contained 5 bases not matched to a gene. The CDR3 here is CASSLGGLAGDTGELFF. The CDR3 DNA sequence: TGTGCCAGCAGCTTGGGGGGGCTAGCGGGAGACACCGGGGAGCTGTTTTTT.

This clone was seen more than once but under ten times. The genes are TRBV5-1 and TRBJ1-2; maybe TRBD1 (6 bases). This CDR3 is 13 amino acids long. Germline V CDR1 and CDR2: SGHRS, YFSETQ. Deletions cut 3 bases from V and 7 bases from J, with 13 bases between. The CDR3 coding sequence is TGCGCCAGCAGCTGGGGGGGCCGTGGTGGCTACACCTTC. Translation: CASSWGGRGGYTF.

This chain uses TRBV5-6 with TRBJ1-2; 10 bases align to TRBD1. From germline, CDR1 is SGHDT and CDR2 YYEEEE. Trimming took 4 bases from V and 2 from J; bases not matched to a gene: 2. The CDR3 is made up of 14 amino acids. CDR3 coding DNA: TGTGCCAGCAGCGTGGGACAGGGGAACTATGGCTACACCTTC. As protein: CASSVGQGNYGYTF. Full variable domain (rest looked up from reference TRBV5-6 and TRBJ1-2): DAGVTQSPTHLIKTRGQQVTLRCSPKSGHDTVSWYQQALGQGPQFIFQYYEEEERQRGNFPDRFSGHQFPNYSSELNVNALLLGDSALYLCASSVGQGNYGYTFGSGTRLTVV.

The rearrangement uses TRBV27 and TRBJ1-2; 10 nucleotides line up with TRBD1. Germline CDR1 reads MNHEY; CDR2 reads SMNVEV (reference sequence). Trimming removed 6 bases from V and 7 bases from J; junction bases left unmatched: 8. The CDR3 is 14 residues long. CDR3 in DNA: TGTGCCAGCAGCCGGGACAGGGGCCTCTCTGGCTACACCTTC. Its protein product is CASSRDRGLSGYTF.

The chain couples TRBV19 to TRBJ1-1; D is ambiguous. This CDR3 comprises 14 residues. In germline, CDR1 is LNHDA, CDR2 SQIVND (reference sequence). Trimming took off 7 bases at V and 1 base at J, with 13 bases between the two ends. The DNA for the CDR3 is TGTGCCAGTAACAAGCCCCCGGAGAACACTGAAGCTTTCTTT. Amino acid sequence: CASNKPPENTEAFF.

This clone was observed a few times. CDR3 coding DNA: TGTGCCAGTAGTATGGAAGGTTATAGCAATCAGCCCCAGCATTTT. Its translation is CASSMEGYSNQPQHF. The genes are TRBV19 and TRBJ1-5; D gene unclear. V dropped 3 bases and J dropped 0 bases, with 9 bases sitting between them. The CDR3 runs 15 residues. The germline CDR1 and CDR2 sequences are LNHDA and SQIVND (reference sequence).

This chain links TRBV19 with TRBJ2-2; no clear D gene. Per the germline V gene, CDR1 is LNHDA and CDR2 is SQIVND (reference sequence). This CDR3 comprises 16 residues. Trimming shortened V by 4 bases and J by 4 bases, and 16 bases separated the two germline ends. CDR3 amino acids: CASSRSQGWGTGELFF. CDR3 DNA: TGTGCCAGTAGTAGGAGTCAAGGGTGGGGCACCGGGGAGCTGTTTTTT.

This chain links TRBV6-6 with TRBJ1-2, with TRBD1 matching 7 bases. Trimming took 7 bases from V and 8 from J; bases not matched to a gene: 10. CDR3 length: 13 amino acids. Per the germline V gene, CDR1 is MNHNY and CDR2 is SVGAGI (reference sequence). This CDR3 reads CASTNEGARGYTF. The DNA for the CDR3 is TGTGCCAGCACCAACGAGGGGGCCCGCGGCTACACCTTC.

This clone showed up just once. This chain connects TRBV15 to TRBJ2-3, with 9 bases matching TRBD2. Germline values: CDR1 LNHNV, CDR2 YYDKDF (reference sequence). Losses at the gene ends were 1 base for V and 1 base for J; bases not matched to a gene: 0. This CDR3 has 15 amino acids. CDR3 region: CATSRGGGGTDTQYF. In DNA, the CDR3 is TGTGCCACCAGCAGAGGCGGGGGGGGCACAGATACGCAGTATTTT.

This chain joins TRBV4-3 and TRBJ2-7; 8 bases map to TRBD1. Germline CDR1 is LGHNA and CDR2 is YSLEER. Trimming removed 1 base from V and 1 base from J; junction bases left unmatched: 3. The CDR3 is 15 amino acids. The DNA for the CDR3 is TGCGCCAGCAGCCAAGCAGGACAGGGATCCTACGAGCAGTACTTC. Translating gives CASSQAGQGSYEQYF.

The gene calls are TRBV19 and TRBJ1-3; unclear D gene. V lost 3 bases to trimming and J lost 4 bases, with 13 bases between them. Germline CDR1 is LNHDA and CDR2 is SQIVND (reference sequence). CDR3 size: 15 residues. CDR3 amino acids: CASSIKRLSGNTIYF. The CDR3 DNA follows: TGTGCCAGTAGTATTAAGAGACTCTCCGGAAACACCATATATTTT.

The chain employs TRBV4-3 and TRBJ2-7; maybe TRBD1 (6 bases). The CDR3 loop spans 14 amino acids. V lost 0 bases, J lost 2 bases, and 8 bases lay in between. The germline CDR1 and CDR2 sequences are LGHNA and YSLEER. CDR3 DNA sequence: TGCGCCAGCAGCCAAGAAACAGGGACCTACGAGCAGTACTTC. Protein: CASSQETGTYEQYF.